A single sample is the source of the 22 T cell receptor beta chains below, sequenced in a study of cytomegalovirus exposure and HLA in healthy donors. A multiplex PCR was run with 60 Vbeta primers and 13 Jbeta primers. Repertoires were generated with immunoSEQ multiplex PCR, while TCRdb's copy carries only in-frame clones and drops some. The sample includes under 90,000 clones, 65% to 75% of them seen just once. The sample taken for sequencing was PBMCs. Receptor source: a man aged 35 to 55 in good health and CMV-seropositive.

This sequence joins TRBV28 and TRBJ2-6, with TRBD1 identical over 8 bases. The CDR3 sequence is 17 residues long. J was trimmed by 3 bases and V by 1 base; bases with no gene match: 5. Germline loops: CDR1 MDHEN, CDR2 SYDVKM. CDR3 sequence: CASSLSQGAYGANVLTF. The CDR3 DNA sequence: TGTGCCAGCAGTTTATCCCAGGGGGCGTATGGGGCCAACGTCCTGACTTTC.

This clone appeared a single time. At one of its ends the junction is not consistent with the germline gene, which may arise from a read error. The chain links TRBV6-5 to TRBJ1-1; D unclear. The CDR3 totals 16 residues. Germline loops: CDR1 MNHEY, CDR2 SVGAGI. DNA for the CDR3: TGTGCCAGCAGTTACTCGGGTTTGGCGGGGAACGCTGAAGCTTTCTTT. Translated: CASSYSGLAGNAEAFF.

CDR3 DNA sequence: TGCGCCAGCAGCCAAGCACAGGGTGTTAAGGAGAGCACTGAAGCTTTCTTT. Protein product: CASSQAQGVKESTEAFF. The V and J genes are TRBV4-3 and TRBJ1-1, with D possibly being TRBD1 (6 bases). The CDR3 is 17 amino acids. Germline V gene sequence: CDR1 LGHNA, CDR2 YSLEER. V was clipped by 1 base and J by 4 bases, with 19 bases between them.

This clone was seen only once. The chain couples TRBV4-2 to TRBJ2-3, with TRBD2 as a possible D gene (6 bases). The length of the CDR3 is 16 residues. Germline values: CDR1 LGHNA, CDR2 YNFKEQ. Trimming stripped 3 bases from V and 1 base from J, with 14 bases between. The CDR3 protein is CASSQAVGEGTDTQYF. As DNA, the CDR3 is TGTGCCAGCAGCCAGGCAGTGGGGGAGGGCACAGATACGCAGTATTTT.

The CDR3 DNA reads as TGTGCCAGCAGCTTTAAGACAGGGGCCACAGATACGCAGTATTTT. It translates to CASSFKTGATDTQYF. This rearrangement joins TRBV5-8 to TRBJ2-3; TRBD1 matches 8 bases. Germline V gene sequence: CDR1 SGHTS, CDR2 YDEGEE. This CDR3 region has 15 residues. V dropped 2 bases and J dropped 2; count of bases not matched to a gene: 4.

The chain's CDR3 is CASSPAGVLGNTIYF. In DNA form, the CDR3 reads TGTGCCAGCAGCCCAGCAGGGGTTCTCGGAAACACCATATATTTT. The V gene is TRBV11-2, the J gene TRBJ1-3, with D perhaps matching TRBD1 (6 bases). CDR1 is SGHAT, CDR2 FQNNGV, per germline. Deletions cut 5 bases from V and 4 bases from J, with 15 bases between. The CDR3 consists of 15 residues.

The chain uses TRBV6-5 and TRBJ2-7, with 12 bases matching TRBD2. Per germline, CDR1 MNHEY and CDR2 SVGAGI. Trimming at V came to 10 bases and at J to 1 base, leaving 5 bases not matched to a gene. The CDR3 has 14 amino acids. The CDR3 region has the DNA TGTGCCACCAAAGGACTAGCGGGATCCTACGAGCAGTACTTC. Translated: CATKGLAGSYEQYF.

The chain has TRBV6-1 and TRBJ1-6, with a weak D call TRBD1 (5 bases). Per the germline V gene, CDR1 is MNHNS and CDR2 is SASEGT. The CDR3 consists of 13 residues. Deletions cut 6 bases from V and 8 bases from J, with 11 bases between. CDR3 DNA: TGTGCCAGCAGACGGGGGAGGGATTCACCCCTCCACTTT. Its protein product is CASRRGRDSPLHF.

J is TRBJ1-3 and V is TRBV11-1; D possibly corresponds to TRBD1 (5 bases). The CDR3 spans 16 residues. V was pared by 2 bases and J by 4 bases, with 15 bases between. Germline CDR1 SGHAT, CDR2 FQDESV (reference sequence). The CDR3 region is CASSLNPAWTGNTIYF. The CDR3 DNA sequence: TGTGCCAGCAGCTTAAATCCGGCCTGGACAGGAAACACCATATATTTT.

The chain has TRBV7-2 and TRBJ2-4; D gene uncertain. Germline CDR1 and CDR2: SGHTA and FQGNSA. The V end lost 1 base, the J end lost 0 bases, and 4 bases lay between the germline ends. The CDR3 loop spans 14 amino acids. The CDR3 DNA reads TGTGCCAGCAGCTTAGGTATAGCCAAAAACATTCAGTACTTC. It specifies CASSLGIAKNIQYF.

The V call is TRBV28, the J call TRBJ2-7, with D possibly matching TRBD1 (6 bases). The CDR3 runs to 17 residues. Germline-derived CDR1 and CDR2 are MDHEN and SYDVKM. The V and J ends lost 3 bases and 0 bases respectively, with 18 bases between them. CDR3 coding DNA: TGTGCCAGCAGTTTTCCTCCTTCGGGACAAAGCTCCTACGAGCAGTACTTC. It is translated as CASSFPPSGQSSYEQYF.

This rearrangement joins TRBV21-1 to TRBJ2-2; TRBD1 is the table's D call, not checked against the DNA. TRBV21-1 is a listed pseudogene. The CDR3 length is 16 residues. The CDR3 sequence: CASSKVGQTNTGELFF. The DNA of the CDR3 is TGTGCCAGCAGCAAAGTCGGACAGACCAACACCGGGGAGCTGTTTTTT.

The CDR3 DNA reads as TGCGCCAGCAGGATTGGTGGGGACAGTAACTATGGCTACACCTTC. This sequence encodes CASRIGGDSNYGYTF. This chain connects TRBV5-1 to TRBJ1-2, with 7 bases lining up with TRBD1. The CDR3 is made up of 15 amino acids. Trimming at V came to 5 bases and at J to 1 base, leaving 8 bases not matched to a gene. CDR1 is SGHRS and CDR2 is YFSETQ in the germline V gene.

This chain uses TRBV5-1 with TRBJ2-5; D is perhaps TRBD2 (6 bases). The J call may be in error: the DNA end matches TRBJ2-7 better. The CDR3 consists of 15 residues. The germline CDR1 and CDR2 sequences are SGHRS and YFSETQ. CDR3 DNA sequence: TGCGCCAGCAGCGTCGATGGGACTGCCCAGAACGAGCAGTACTTC. It translates to CASSVDGTAQNEQYF.

The chain is built from TRBV7-9 and TRBJ1-2, with D maybe TRBD1 (6 bases). V was cut by 5 bases and J by 0 bases, with 16 bases left in between. Germline V gene sequence: CDR1 SEHNR, CDR2 FQNEAQ (reference sequence). The CDR3 sequence is 16 residues long. Here the CDR3 DNA reads TGTGCCAGCAGCCCCTCTGGACAGACTTCTAACTATGGCTACACCTTC. Its translation is CASSPSGQTSNYGYTF.

The chain joins TRBV7-8 to TRBJ2-3; 8 positions match TRBD2. Germline assignment: CDR1 SGHVS and CDR2 FQNEAQ. The CDR3 contains 17 residues. Trimming cost V 5 bases and J 3 bases; bases outside gene matches: 13. The CDR3 loop is CASSPAGGGSVTDTQYF. CDR3 nucleotides: TGTGCCAGCAGCCCCGCGGGAGGCGGGAGTGTGACAGATACGCAGTATTTT.

The rearrangement joins TRBV6-5 to TRBJ1-4; possible D gene TRBD1, 6 bases. Trimming shortened V by 5 bases and J by 5 bases, and 9 bases separated the two germline ends. This CDR3 region has 13 residues. CDR1 MNHEY and CDR2 SVGAGI come from the germline V gene. The CDR3 sequence is CASSRTVNEKLFF. The CDR3 nucleotides read TGTGCCAGCAGTCGGACAGTCAATGAAAAACTGTTTTTT.

V is TRBV28 and J is TRBJ2-7; D is unclear. The CDR3 covers 11 residues. V was clipped by 6 bases and J by 3 bases, with 6 bases between them. CDR1 and CDR2 from the germline V gene are MDHEN and SYDVKM. The CDR3 loop reads CASRTGYEQYF. DNA for the CDR3: TGTGCCAGCAGGACGGGCTACGAGCAGTACTTC.

The chain links TRBV6-1 to TRBJ2-5, with D possibly being TRBD2 (6 bases). Germline V gene data show CDR1 as MNHNS and CDR2 as SASEGT. Trimming took 0 bases from V and 1 from J, leaving 9 bases between them. The CDR3 spans 15 residues. This chain's CDR3 is CASSEAIGSQETQYF. The CDR3 DNA reads as TGTGCCAGCAGTGAAGCGATCGGGAGCCAAGAGACCCAGTACTTC.

The CDR3 bases are TGCGCCAGCAGCCAAGATGCGACAGATACGCAGTATTTT. This codes for CASSQDATDTQYF. The chain couples TRBV4-1 to TRBJ2-3; no definite D call. There are 13 residues in the CDR3. V shed 0 bases and J shed 3 bases, with 4 bases lying between them. Per germline, CDR1 MGHRA and CDR2 YSYEKL.

This clone was seen a handful of times. This rearrangement joins TRBV2 to TRBJ2-1; perhaps TRBD1 as D (5 bases). Germline V gives CDR1 SNHLY, CDR2 FYNNEI. Deletions cut 7 bases from V and 3 bases from J, with 10 bases between. There are 13 residues in the CDR3. This chain's CDR3 is CASKDSSYNEQFF. CDR3 bases: TGTGCCAGCAAAGACAGTAGCTACAATGAGCAGTTCTTC.

This clone came up once. V usage is TRBV5-1 and J usage is TRBJ1-1; no clear D. V was shortened by 2 bases and J by 5 bases, with 10 bases between the two germline ends. The germline V gene has CDR1 SGHRS and CDR2 YFSETQ. This CDR3 is 13 amino acids long. The CDR3 reads CASSFGRGTEAFF. In DNA, the CDR3 is TGCGCCAGCAGCTTCGGGCGGGGTACTGAAGCTTTCTTT.